This T cell receptor beta chain was identified in a study of blood T cell repertoires in COVID-19. Per the authors' pipeline: Amplification of reference gene primers was used by the study to estimate nucleated cell counts. The method was immunoSEQ multiplex PCR; TCRdb's version includes in-frame clones alone and lacks a portion of them. The V and J calls and clone size come from that table; D and trimming were worked out from the DNA. The sample carries around 250,000 clones, approximately 85% recorded once. V shed 4 bases, J shed 5 bases, and the junction held 6 bases outside the gene matches. Germline V CDR1 and CDR2: SQVTM, ANQGSEA. The CDR3 is 14 amino acids. The cohort comprised adults aged roughly 18 to 100 years residing in 20 to 25 US areas. Cohort allocation depended upon clinical history that participants reported.

The J gene is TRBJ1-3, the V gene TRBV29-1; TRBD1 matches 9 bases. Sequences were obtained from PBMCs or T cells enriched from blood (not recorded which). This receptor was identified in a woman in her 50s who had recovered from COVID-19. Here the CDR3 DNA reads TGCAGCGTTGGGGACAGGGATTATCGAAACACCATATATTTT. Protein product: CSVGDRDYRNTIYF.